One and the same sample provided the 9 T cell receptor beta chains below, sequenced in a study of blood T cells in healthy people across ages. The use of a sample-barcoded 5' primer and a J-beta primer mix characterized a second PCR of about 6 to 12 cycles. Each CDR3 protein gets one entry after TCRdb re-called the 5' RACE reads with MiXCR. The sample lists approximately 400,000 distinct CDR3 sequences, roughly half occurring once. Sequencing was performed on blood. Receptor source: a man between 60 and 70 years old in good health.

This clonotype was seen a handful of times. The V and J genes are TRBV12-3 or TRBV12-4 and TRBJ2-3; TRBD2 matches at 9 bases. The CDR3 extends over 15 amino acids. With V trimmed by 4 bases and J by 1 base, 3 bases remained unmatched. CDR3 loop: CASSWRGGRTDTQYF. CDR3 DNA sequence: TGTGCCAGCAGTTGGCGGGGGGGCCGCACAGATACGCAGTATTTT.

There are a few counts of this clonotype. This chain joins TRBV20-1 and TRBJ2-3; no reliable D call. Trimming pared 7 bases from V and 4 bases from J, leaving 15 bases between. The germline CDR1 and CDR2 sequences are DFQATT and SNEGSKA (reference sequence). The length of the CDR3 is 13 residues. The CDR3 sequence: CSGSPPPADTQYF. The CDR3 DNA reads TGCAGTGGAAGCCCCCCCCCTGCAGATACGCAGTATTTT.

This clonotype came up many times. A read error may be the cause here, since a much bigger clone is one base away. The chain is built from TRBV7-2 and TRBJ2-7, with D possibly TRBD2 on 7 matching bases. The V end lost 0 bases, the J end lost 7 bases, and 16 bases lay between the germline ends. CDR3 size: 15 residues. In germline, CDR1 is SGHTA, CDR2 FQGNSA. DNA of the CDR3: TGTGCCAGCAGCTTAGCGAGGGGGGGGTACAATGAGCAGTACTTC. Its protein is CASSLARGGYNEQYF. Variable domain in full (rest from reference TRBV7-2 and TRBJ2-7): GAGVSQSPSNKVTEKGKDVELRCDPISGHTALYWYRQSLGQGLEFLIYFQGNSAPDKSGLPSDRFSAERTGGSVSTLTIQRTQQEDSAVYLCASSLARGGYNEQYFGPGTRLTVT.

In this sample, this clonotype turned up many times. The rearrangement joins TRBV6-1 to TRBJ2-3; TRBD2 might be the D (6 bases). Germline V CDR1 and CDR2: MNHNS, SASEGT. This CDR3 has 15 residues. V lost 1 base and J 6 bases, leaving 14 bases between the germline ends. This CDR3 is CASSEVVAVRDTQYF. The CDR3 nucleotides are TGTGCCAGCAGTGAAGTGGTAGCGGTCCGGGATACGCAGTATTTT.

This chain uses TRBV7-6 with TRBJ2-7, with TRBD2 as a possible D gene (5 bases). This CDR3 contains 16 residues. Germline CDR1 is SGHVS and CDR2 is FNYEAQ. V dropped 0 bases and J dropped 0 bases, with 12 bases sitting between them. The CDR3 nucleotides read TGTGCCAGCAGCTTAGCCTCTCGTACTAGCTCCTACGAGCAGTACTTC. Amino acid sequence: CASSLASRTSSYEQYF.

V gene TRBV7-9 combines with J gene TRBJ2-3; D may be TRBD2 (6 bases). The CDR3 runs to 17 residues. From germline, CDR1 is SEHNR and CDR2 FQNEAQ (reference sequence). The V end lost 5 bases, the J end lost 0 bases, and 18 bases lay between the germline ends. The CDR3 DNA follows: TGTGCCAGCAGCCCTAGGGGACTGATACCTAGCACAGATACGCAGTATTTT. Translated: CASSPRGLIPSTDTQYF.

V is TRBV10-3 and J is TRBJ2-7; D not resolved. Germline CDR1 and CDR2: ENHRY and SYGVKD. With 6 bases removed from V and 5 bases from J, the gap between germline ends came to 11 bases. This CDR3 comprises 12 residues. DNA for the CDR3: TGTGCCATCAGCGCTAGGGTGCACGAGCAGTACTTC. It codes for CAISARVHEQYF.

Only one count was recorded for this clonotype. The J gene is TRBJ2-3, the V gene TRBV9; the match to TRBD2 covers 10 bases. With 4 bases clipped from V and 1 base from J, the junction kept 9 bases outside the gene matches. The CDR3 sequence is 17 residues long. Germline assignment: CDR1 SGDLS and CDR2 YYNGEE. The chain's CDR3 is CASSLSAGTSGTDTQYF. Written as DNA, the CDR3 is TGTGCCAGCAGCCTATCTGCCGGGACTAGCGGCACAGATACGCAGTATTTT.

The genes are TRBV11-1 and TRBJ2-3; tentatively, D is TRBD1 or TRBD2 (5 bases each). CDR1 is SGHAT and CDR2 is FQDESV in the germline V gene (reference sequence). Between the trimmed V and J ends, which lost 4 bases and 3 bases, there was a span of 8 bases. The CDR3 has 13 amino acids. CDR3 sequence (DNA): TGTGCCAGCAGCTGGGGGATTACAGATACGCAGTATTTT. Translating gives CASSWGITDTQYF.